This T cell receptor (beta chain) was profiled in a study of glioma-infiltrating T cells. Using RNA template, CDR3s of TCR alpha and beta were amplified with iRepertoire arm-PCR. TCRdb ran MiXCR on the multiplex PCR reads and lists one entry per CDR3 protein. This sample carries about 130,000 distinct CDR3 sequences, approximately 23% of them seen once, and the ten largest clones take about 16%. In germline, CDR1 is MNHEY, CDR2 SVGEGT. This CDR3 is 19 amino acids long. Trimming took 0 bases from V and 5 from J, leaving 25 bases between them. The chain has TRBV6-2 or TRBV6-3 and TRBJ2-5; D perhaps matches TRBD2 (6 bases). This receptor was taken from a human donor with low-grade glioma or glioblastoma, undergoing nonglioma brain surgery, or in good health (not recorded which). The sample consisted of glioma tissue, nonneoplastic brain tissue, or PBMCs (not recorded which). CDR3 coding DNA: TGTGCCAGCAGTTACTCGACTGGACTATCGGTAGAGGATGTGGAGACCCAGTACTTC. This codes for CASSYSTGLSVEDVETQYF.